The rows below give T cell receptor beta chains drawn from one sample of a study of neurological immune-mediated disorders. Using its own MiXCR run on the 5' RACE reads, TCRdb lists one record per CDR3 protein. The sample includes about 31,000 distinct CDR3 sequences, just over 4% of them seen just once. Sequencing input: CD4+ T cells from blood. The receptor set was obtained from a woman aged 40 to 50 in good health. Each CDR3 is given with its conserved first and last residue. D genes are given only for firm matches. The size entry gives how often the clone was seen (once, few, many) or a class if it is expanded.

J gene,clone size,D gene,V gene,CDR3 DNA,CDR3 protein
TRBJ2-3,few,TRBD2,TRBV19,TGTGCCAGTAGTCTCAGCGGGGCAGATACGCAGTATTTT,CASSLSGADTQYF
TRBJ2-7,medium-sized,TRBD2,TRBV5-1,TGCGCCAGCAGCTTGGGATGGCGGGAGAGCTACGAGCAGTACTTC,CASSLGWRESYEQYF
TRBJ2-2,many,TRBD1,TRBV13,TGTGCCAGCAGACGTACAGGGGGCATAGCCGGGGAGCTGTTTTTT,CASRRTGGIAGELFF
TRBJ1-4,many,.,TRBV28,TGTGCCAGCAGTTCTCCCTCCTTAGGGGCGGGAGGAGAAAAACTGTTTTTT,CASSSPSLGAGGEKLFF
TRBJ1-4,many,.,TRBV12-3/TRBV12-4,TGTGCCAGCAGCGCTGGAGAAAAACTGTTTTTT,CASSAGEKLFF
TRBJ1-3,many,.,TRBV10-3,TGTGCCACCCAGGTATCCTCTGGAAACACCATATATTTT,CATQVSSGNTIYF
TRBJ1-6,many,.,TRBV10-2,TGCGCCAGCAGTGATAATTCGGGACATTATAATTCACCCCTCCACTTT,CASSDNSGHYNSPLHF
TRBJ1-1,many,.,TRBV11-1,TGTGCCAGCAGCGCAAACAGGGCCCCTGAAGCTTTCTTT,CASSANRAPEAFF
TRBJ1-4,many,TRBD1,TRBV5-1,TGCGCCAGCAGCCCGGTCCCGGGACAGGGGAATGAAAAACTGTTTTTT,CASSPVPGQGNEKLFF
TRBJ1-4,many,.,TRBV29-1,TGCAGCGTGCCTGGATCTAATGAAAAACTGTTTTTT,CSVPGSNEKLFF
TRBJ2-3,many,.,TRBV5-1,TGCGCCAGCAGCTTGGGGGGACTCCTGAGAGATACGCAGTATTTT,CASSLGGLLRDTQYF
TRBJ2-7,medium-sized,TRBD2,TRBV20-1,TGCAGTGCTTATAGGACTAGCGCGAGCTCCTACGAGCAGTACTTC,CSAYRTSASSYEQYF
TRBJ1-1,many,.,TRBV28,TGTGCCAGCAGCTCCATCGTTGGTGTGGGACAAATGAACACTGAAGCTTTCTTT,CASSSIVGVGQMNTEAFF
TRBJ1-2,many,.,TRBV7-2,TGTGCCAACAGCCCGCGGGGGGGCCCTCAAGCCTTC,CANSPRGGPQAF
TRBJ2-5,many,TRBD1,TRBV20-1,TGCAGTGCTAGACCGGGACAGGGGATGGAGACCCAGTACTTC,CSARPGQGMETQYF
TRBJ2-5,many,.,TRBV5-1,TGCGCCAGCAGCTTGAAAGAGACCCAGTACTTC,CASSLKETQYF
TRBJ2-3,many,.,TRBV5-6,TGTGCCAGCAGCTTATTCAGCGACAGATTCACAGATACGCAGTATTTT,CASSLFSDRFTDTQYF
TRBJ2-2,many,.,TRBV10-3,TGTGCCATCAGCAAGACAGGATCCACCGGGGAGCTGTTTTTT,CAISKTGSTGELFF
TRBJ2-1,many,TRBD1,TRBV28,TGTGCCAGCAATTCCCCCGGACAGGGGGAGGGTGAGCAGTTCTTC,CASNSPGQGEGEQFF
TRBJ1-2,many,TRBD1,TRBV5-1,TGCGCCAGCAGCGAGACAGGGGCCGCCGTGGGCTACACCTTC,CASSETGAAVGYTF
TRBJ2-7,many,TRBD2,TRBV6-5,TGTGCCAGCCGCCGAGCGGGGGGCGCCTACGAGCAGTACTTC,CASRRAGGAYEQYF
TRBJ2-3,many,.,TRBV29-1,TGCAGCGTTGTTGAGGCCTGGCAGTATTTT,CSVVEAWQYF
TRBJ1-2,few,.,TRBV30,TGTGCCTGGAGTCCTACTGTAATACAGGGAGACTATGGCTACACCTTC,CAWSPTVIQGDYGYTF
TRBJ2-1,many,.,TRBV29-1,TGCAGCGTTGAAGACCTACTAGTAGGTCGGGGGTACAATGAGCAGTTCTTC,CSVEDLLVGRGYNEQFF
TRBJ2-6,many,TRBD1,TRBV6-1,TGTGCCAGCAGTGAAGGGACAGGTGAAGGTAATTGGTTGCCTGGGGCCAACGTCCTGACTTTC,CASSEGTGEGNWLPGANVLTF
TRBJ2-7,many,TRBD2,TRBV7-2,TGTGCCAGCAGCCTAGAGGGTGGGGGACTAGCGGAGCAGTACTTC,CASSLEGGGLAEQYF
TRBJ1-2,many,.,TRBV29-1,TGCAGCGTTGAAGATGGGAACACAGACCACTATGGCTACACCTTC,CSVEDGNTDHYGYTF
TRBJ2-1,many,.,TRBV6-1,TGTGCCAGCAGTGAAGCGGACGAGGGTTCCTACAATGAGCAGTTCTTC,CASSEADEGSYNEQFF
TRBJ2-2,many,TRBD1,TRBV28,TGTGCCAGCACCGGCGCAGGGGGCGCGGACACCGGGGAGCTGTTTTTT,CASTGAGGADTGELFF
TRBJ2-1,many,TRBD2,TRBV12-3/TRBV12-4,TGTGCCAGCAGTTTGGGGGGAGGGTCCTACAATGAGCAGTTCTTC,CASSLGGGSYNEQFF
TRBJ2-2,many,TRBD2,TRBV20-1,TGCAGTGCTATACTAGCGGGAGAAACCGGGGAGCTGTTTTTT,CSAILAGETGELFF
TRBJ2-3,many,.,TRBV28,TGTGCCAGCAGTCCTAAGATGGATACGCAGTATTTT,CASSPKMDTQYF
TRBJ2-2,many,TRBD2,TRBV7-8,TGTGCCAGCAGCGCCCTAGCGGGGACCGGGGAGCTGTTTTTT,CASSALAGTGELFF
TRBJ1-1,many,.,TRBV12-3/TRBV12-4,TGTGCCAGCAGTTTGGTTATAGGGCAGGGGGAAGCTTTCTTT,CASSLVIGQGEAFF
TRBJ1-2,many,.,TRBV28,TGTGCCAGCAGCCGCGGACCGGGCTCGGGAGGCTACACCTTC,CASSRGPGSGGYTF
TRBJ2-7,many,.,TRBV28,TGTGCCAGCAGTTTATCCAGGGAAGGATCCTACGAGCAGTACTTC,CASSLSREGSYEQYF
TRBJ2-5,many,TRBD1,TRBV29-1,TGCAGCGTTGGGACAGGGGGCCTGGAGACCCAGTACTTC,CSVGTGGLETQYF